Given below is one TCR beta chain in context. The source of the sample is a study of blood T cell repertoires in COVID-19. Background on the study: Acute and convalescent COVID-19 samples came from the United States, Italy and Spain. PBMCs, B-cell-depleted T cells, or T cells were the source of the cDNA or gDNA that made up the material.

Clones were read by immunoSEQ multiplex PCR, and TCRdb kept only the in-frame ones, dropping some. Found here are tens of thousands of clones, 83% of them singletons; the top ten hold 5.5% to 8%. J was trimmed by 7 bases and V by 6 bases; bases with no gene match: 14. Germline CDR1 and CDR2: SEHNR and FQNEAQ (reference sequence). This CDR3 is built from 16 residues. The TCR was taken from a human donor in a cohort sampled during active COVID-19. Sequenced input: peripheral blood. This sequence joins TRBV7-9 and TRBJ1-4, with TRBD1 identical over 7 bases. The CDR3 DNA sequence: TGTGCCAGCAGGCATTTAAAGGGACAGAGGGGTGAAAAACTGTTTTTT. Its translation is CASRHLKGQRGEKLFF. The full variable domain, rest sourced from reference TRBV7-9 and TRBJ1-4, is DTGVSQNPRHKITKRGQNVTFRCDPISEHNRLYWYRQTLGQGPEFLTYFQNEAQLEKSRLLSDRFSAERPKGSFSTLEIQRTEQGDSAMYLCASRHLKGQRGEKLFFGSGTQLSVL.